The 2 T cell receptor beta chains given below trace back to one sample, sequenced in a study of metastatic and nonmetastatic thyroid tumors. TCRdb recomputed clones from the PCR reads via MiXCR. The table shows about 25,000 clones, with approximately 20% occurring only once. Not a single patient had been given any form of treatment at any point before undergoing thyroid surgery. The material sequenced was adjacent normal tissue. These receptors were collected from a female donor with papillary thyroid cancer or a benign thyroid nodule (not recorded which). Some clones in this sample may be carry-over from other donors' samples.

This clone was counted a few times. The rearrangement links TRBV6-1 to TRBJ2-5; D is unclear. The germline gives CDR1 MNHNS, CDR2 SASEGT. The CDR3 length is 16 residues. V was shortened by 2 bases and J by 2 bases, with 15 bases between the two germline ends. This CDR3 is CASSEKRTVSQETQYF. For the CDR3, the DNA is TGTGCCAGCAGTGAAAAGAGAACAGTTTCACAAGAGACCCAGTACTTC.

J is TRBJ2-5 and V is TRBV5-1, with D possibly being TRBD2 (6 bases). Trimming removed 2 bases at V and 1 base at J, with 9 bases between. Germline CDR1 reads SGHRS; CDR2 reads YFSETQ. The CDR3 contains 14 residues. The CDR3 DNA reads TGCGCCAGCAGCTTTTTAGCGGTCCAAGAGACCCAGTACTTC. Protein: CASSFLAVQETQYF.